This T cell receptor beta chain is drawn from a study of PD-1 blockade in classical Hodgkin lymphoma. Time point reported: cycle 4 day 1 (C4D1), after more than five weeks of nivolumab. Each patient's relapse followed autologous stem cell transplantation, and brentuximab vedotin exposure varied. V was trimmed by 1 base and J by 5 bases, leaving 3 bases between them. This CDR3 has 12 amino acids. The germline V gene encodes CDR1 SGHVS and CDR2 FQNEAQ. The repertoire was sequenced with immunoSEQ multiplex PCR; TCRdb's copy has only in-frame clones and lacks some. Among tens of thousands of clones, 90% to 95% were seen once, and the ten largest hold around 8%.

The TCR originated in a human donor with classical Hodgkin lymphoma. The chain joins TRBV7-8 to TRBJ2-4, with D uncertain. The specimen was peripheral blood mononuclear cells (PBMCs), collected before the fourth cycle of nivolumab. CDR3 bases: TGTGCCAGCAGCTTAGAAGAAAACATTCAGTACTTC. It codes for CASSLEENIQYF.